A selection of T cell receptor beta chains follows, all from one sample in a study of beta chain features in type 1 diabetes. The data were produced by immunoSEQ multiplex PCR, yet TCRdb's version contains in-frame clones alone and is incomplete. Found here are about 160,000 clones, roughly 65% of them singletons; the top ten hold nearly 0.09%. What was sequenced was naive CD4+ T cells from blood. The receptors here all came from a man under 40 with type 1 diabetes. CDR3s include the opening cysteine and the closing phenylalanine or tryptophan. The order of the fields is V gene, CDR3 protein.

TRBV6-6	CAISPRTNVLTF
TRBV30	CAWSVGGQGFTDTQYF
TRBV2	CASSEGLAVKTQYF
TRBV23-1	CASSRDRNQPQHF
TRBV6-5	CASSYQRGTGELFF
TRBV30	CAWSVYGNTIYF
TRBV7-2	CATQGLSETQYF
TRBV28	CASSADAPGETQYF
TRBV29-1	CSVDGGRVDEKLFF
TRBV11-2	CASGSSYETQYF
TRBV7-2	CASSQTGTSGGVQQYF
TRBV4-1	CASSPEAGKETQYF
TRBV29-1	CSGRVRYEQYF
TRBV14	CASSQDVYEQYF
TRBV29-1	CSVERQVGETQYF
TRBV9	CASSVKDNEQFF
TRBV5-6	CASSVGYEQFF
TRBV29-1	CSVGTGVSYEQYF
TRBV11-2	CASKVRGSVDTQYF
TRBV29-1	CSVYGQGTSYEQYF
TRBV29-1	CSVWEGYSGNTIYF
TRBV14	CASSQGTNRGYGYTF